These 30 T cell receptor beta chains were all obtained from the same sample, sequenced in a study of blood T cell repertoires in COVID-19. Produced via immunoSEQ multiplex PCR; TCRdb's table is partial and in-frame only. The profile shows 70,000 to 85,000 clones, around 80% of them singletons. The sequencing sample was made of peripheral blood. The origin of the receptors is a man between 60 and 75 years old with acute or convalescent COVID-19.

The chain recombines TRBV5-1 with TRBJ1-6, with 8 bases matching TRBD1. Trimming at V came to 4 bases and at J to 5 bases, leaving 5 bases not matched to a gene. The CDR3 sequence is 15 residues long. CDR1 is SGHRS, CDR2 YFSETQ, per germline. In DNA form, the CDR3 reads TGCGCCAGCAGCATTGAACAGGGGGATAATTCACCCCTCCACTTT. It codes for CASSIEQGDNSPLHF.

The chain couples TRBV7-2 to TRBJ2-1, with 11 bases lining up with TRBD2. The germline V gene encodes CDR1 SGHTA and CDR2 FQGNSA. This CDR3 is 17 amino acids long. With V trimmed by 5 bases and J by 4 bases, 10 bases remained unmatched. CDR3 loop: CASSPPSGTSGYNEQFF. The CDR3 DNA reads TGTGCCAGCAGCCCTCCGAGCGGGACTAGCGGATACAATGAGCAGTTCTTC.

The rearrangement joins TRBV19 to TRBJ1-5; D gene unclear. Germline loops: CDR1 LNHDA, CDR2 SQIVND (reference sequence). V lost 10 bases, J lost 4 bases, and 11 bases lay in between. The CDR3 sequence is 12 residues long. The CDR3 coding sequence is TGTGCCACCATGGAGGGTAATCAGCCCCAGCATTTT. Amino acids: CATMEGNQPQHF.

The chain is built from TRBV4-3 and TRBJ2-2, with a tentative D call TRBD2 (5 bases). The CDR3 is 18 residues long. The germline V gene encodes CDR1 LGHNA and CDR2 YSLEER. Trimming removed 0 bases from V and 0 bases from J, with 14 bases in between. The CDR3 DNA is TGCGCCAGCAGCCAAGATCTCGGAGCGGCCACGAACACCGGGGAGCTGTTTTTT. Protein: CASSQDLGAATNTGELFF.

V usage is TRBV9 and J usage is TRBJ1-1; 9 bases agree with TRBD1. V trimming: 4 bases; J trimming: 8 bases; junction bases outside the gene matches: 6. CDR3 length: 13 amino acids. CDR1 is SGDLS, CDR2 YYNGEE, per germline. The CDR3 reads CASSPRTGEEAFF. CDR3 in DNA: TGTGCCAGCAGCCCTCGGACAGGGGAGGAAGCTTTCTTT. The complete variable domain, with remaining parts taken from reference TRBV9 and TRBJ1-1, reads DSGVTQTPKHLITATGQRVTLRCSPRSGDLSVYWYQQSLDQGLQFLIQYYNGEERAKGNILERFSAQQFPDLHSELNLSSLELGDSALYFCASSPRTGEEAFFGQGTRLTVV.

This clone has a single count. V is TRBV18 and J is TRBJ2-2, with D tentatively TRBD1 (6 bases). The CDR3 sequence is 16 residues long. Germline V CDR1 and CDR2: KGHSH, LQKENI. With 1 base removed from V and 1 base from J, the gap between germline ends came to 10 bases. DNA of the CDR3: TGTGCCAGCTCACCACTCACGACAGGGAACACCGGGGAGCTGTTTTTT. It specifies CASSPLTTGNTGELFF.

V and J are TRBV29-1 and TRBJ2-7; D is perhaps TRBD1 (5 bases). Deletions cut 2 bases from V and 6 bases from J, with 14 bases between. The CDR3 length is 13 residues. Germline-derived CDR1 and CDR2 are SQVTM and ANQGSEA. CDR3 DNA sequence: TGCAGCGTTGAAAAAGGGGCTACAGGCGAGCAGTACTTC. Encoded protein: CSVEKGATGEQYF.

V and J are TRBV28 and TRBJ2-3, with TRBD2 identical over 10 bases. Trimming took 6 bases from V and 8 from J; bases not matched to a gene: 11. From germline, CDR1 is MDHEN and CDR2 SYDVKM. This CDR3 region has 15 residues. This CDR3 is CASSSQRGGRVTQYF. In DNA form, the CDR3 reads TGTGCCAGCAGCTCACAGCGGGGGGGCCGAGTTACGCAGTATTTT.

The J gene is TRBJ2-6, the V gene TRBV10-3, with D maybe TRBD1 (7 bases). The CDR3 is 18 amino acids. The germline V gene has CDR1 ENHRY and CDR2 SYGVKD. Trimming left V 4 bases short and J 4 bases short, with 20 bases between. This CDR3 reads CAISVGVSGGSGANVLTF. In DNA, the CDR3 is TGTGCCATCAGTGTTGGCGTGTCAGGGGGGTCAGGGGCCAACGTCCTGACTTTC.

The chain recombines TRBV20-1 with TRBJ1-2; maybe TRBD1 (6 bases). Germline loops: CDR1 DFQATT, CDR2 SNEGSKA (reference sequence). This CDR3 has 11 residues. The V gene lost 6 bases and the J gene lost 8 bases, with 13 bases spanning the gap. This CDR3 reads CSARQVRGYTF. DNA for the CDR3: TGCAGTGCCAGACAGGTCCGGGGCTACACCTTC.

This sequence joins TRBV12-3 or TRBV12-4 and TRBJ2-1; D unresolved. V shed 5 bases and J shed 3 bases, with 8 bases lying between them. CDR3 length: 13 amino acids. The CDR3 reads CASSPSYYNEQFF. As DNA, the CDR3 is TGTGCCAGCAGTCCTTCCTACTACAATGAGCAGTTCTTC.

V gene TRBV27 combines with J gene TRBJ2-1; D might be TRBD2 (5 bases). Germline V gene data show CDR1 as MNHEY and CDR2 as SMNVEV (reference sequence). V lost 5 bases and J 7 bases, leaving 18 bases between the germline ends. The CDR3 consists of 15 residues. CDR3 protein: CASSPPGLSKNEQFF. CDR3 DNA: TGTGCCAGCAGTCCCCCCGGACTCTCAAAAAATGAGCAGTTCTTC.

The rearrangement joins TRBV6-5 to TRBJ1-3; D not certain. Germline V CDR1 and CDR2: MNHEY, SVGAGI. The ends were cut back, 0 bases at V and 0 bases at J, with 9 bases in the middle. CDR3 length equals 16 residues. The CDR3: CASSYSSGISGNTIYF. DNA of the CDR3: TGTGCCAGCAGTTACTCGAGCGGGATCTCTGGAAACACCATATATTTT.

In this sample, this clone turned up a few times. The CDR3 region is CASSPPGTGSPYEQYF. The CDR3 DNA reads TGTGCCAGCTCACCACCCGGGACAGGTAGTCCCTACGAGCAGTACTTC. The rearrangement uses TRBV18 and TRBJ2-7, with 8 bases aligning to TRBD1. Trimming took 0 bases from V and 2 from J; bases not matched to a gene: 6. The length of the CDR3 is 16 residues. Per germline, CDR1 KGHSH and CDR2 LQKENI.

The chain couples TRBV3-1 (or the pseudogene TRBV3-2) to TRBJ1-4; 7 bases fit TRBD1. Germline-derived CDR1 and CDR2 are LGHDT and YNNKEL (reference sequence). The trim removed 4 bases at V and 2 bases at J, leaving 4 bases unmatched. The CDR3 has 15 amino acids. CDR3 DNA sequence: TGTGCCAGCAGCCTAGGGGGCACGACTAATGAAAAACTGTTTTTT. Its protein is CASSLGGTTNEKLFF.

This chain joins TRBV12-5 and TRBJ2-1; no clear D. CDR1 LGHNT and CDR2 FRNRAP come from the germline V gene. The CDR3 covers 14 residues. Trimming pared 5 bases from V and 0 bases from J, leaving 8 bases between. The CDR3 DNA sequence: TGTGCTAGTGGTCCTTTGAGCTCCTACAATGAGCAGTTCTTC. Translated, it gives CASGPLSSYNEQFF.

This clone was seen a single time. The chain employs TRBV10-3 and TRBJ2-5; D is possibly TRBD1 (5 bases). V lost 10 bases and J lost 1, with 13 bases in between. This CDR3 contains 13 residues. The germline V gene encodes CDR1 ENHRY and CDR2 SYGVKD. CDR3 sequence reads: CASSGNPQETQYF. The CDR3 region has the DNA TGTGCCAGTTCAGGGAACCCCCAAGAGACCCAGTACTTC.

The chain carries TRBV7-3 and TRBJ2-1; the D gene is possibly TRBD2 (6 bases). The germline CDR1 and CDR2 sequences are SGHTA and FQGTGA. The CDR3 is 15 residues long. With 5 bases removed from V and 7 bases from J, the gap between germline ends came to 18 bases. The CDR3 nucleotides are TGTGCCAGCAGCGCAGGCTTAGGCGGGGATAATGAGCAGTTCTTC. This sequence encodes CASSAGLGGDNEQFF.

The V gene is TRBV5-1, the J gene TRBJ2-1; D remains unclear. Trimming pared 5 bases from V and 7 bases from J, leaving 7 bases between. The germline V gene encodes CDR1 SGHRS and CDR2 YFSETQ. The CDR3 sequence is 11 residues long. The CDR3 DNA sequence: TGCGCCAGCAGTCCCGAGAATGAGCAGTTCTTC. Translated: CASSPENEQFF.

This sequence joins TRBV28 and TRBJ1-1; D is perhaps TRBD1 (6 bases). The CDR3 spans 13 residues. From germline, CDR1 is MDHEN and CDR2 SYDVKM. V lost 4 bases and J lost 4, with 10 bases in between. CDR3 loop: CASSSGQITEAFF. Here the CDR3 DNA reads TGTGCCAGCAGTTCTGGACAGATCACTGAAGCTTTCTTT.

DNA for the CDR3: TGTGCCAGCATCATGGGGGGGCAAGCTGGAAACACCATATATTTT. This translates into CASIMGGQAGNTIYF. The chain employs TRBV28 and TRBJ1-3; weak D call: TRBD1 (6 bases). The CDR3 sequence is 15 residues long. Trimming cost V 7 bases and J 2 bases, with 15 bases left between them. Germline CDR1 is MDHEN and CDR2 is SYDVKM.

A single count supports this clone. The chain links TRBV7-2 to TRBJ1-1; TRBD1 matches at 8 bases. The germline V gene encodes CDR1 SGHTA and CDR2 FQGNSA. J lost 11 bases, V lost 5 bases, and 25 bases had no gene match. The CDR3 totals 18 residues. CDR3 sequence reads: CASSPGGAGGPQGSWAFF. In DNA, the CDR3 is TGTGCCAGCAGCCCAGGTGGGGCAGGGGGCCCACAGGGGTCTTGGGCTTTCTTT.

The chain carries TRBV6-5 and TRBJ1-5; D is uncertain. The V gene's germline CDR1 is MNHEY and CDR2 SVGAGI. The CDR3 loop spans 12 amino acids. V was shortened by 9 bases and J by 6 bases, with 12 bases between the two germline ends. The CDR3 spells CASWLAGQPQHF. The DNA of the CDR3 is TGTGCCAGTTGGTTAGCTGGTCAGCCCCAGCATTTT.

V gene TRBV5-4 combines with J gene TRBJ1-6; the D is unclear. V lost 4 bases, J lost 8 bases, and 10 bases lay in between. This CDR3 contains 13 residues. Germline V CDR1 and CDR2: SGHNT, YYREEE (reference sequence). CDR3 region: CASSANEDSPLHF. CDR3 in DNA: TGTGCCAGCAGCGCGAACGAGGATTCACCCCTCCACTTT. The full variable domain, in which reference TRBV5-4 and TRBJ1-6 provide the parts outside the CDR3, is ETGVTQSPTHLIKTRGQQVTLRCSSQSGHNTVSWYQQALGQGPQFIFQYYREEENGRGNFPPRFSGLQFPNYSSELNVNALELDDSALYLCASSANEDSPLHFGNGTRLTVT.

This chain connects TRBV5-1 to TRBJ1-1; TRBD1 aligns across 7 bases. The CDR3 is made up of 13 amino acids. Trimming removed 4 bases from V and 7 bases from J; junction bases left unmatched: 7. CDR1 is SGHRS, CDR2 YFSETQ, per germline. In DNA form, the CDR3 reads TGCGCCAGCAGCAAAACAGGGGAGTTTGAAGCTTTCTTT. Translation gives CASSKTGEFEAFF.

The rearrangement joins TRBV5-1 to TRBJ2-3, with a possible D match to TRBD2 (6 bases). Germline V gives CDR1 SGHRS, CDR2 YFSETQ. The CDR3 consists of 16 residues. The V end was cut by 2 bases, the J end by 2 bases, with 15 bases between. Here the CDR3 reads CASSFGSAGFTDTQYF. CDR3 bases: TGCGCCAGCAGCTTCGGGTCCGCGGGATTCACAGATACGCAGTATTTT.

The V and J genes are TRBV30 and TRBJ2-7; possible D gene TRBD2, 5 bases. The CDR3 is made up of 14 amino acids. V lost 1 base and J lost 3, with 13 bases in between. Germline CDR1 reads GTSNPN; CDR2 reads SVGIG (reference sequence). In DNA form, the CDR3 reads TGTGCCTGGAGTGAGGACCGGGGTCTCTACGAGCAGTACTTC. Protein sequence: CAWSEDRGLYEQYF.

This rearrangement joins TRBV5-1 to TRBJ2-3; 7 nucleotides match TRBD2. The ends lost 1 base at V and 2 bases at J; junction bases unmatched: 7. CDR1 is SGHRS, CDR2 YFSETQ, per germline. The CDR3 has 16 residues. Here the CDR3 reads CASSLTLAEITDTQYF. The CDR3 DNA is TGCGCCAGCAGCTTGACCCTAGCGGAAATCACAGATACGCAGTATTTT.

The CDR3 DNA follows: TGTGCCATCAGTGAGTCGGCGGGACGCCAAGAGACCCAGTACTTC. It encodes CAISESAGRQETQYF. The gene calls are TRBV10-3 and TRBJ2-5, with D possibly matching TRBD2 (6 bases). V shed 0 bases and J shed 1 base, with 9 bases lying between them. There are 15 residues in the CDR3. In germline, CDR1 is ENHRY, CDR2 SYGVKD.

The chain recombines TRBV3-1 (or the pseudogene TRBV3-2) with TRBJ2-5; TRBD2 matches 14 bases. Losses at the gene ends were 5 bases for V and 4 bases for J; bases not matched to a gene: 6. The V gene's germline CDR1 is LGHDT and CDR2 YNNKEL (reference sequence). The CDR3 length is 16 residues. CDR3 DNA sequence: TGTGCCAGCAGCACTCGACTAGCGGGGGGGGGAGAGACCCAGTACTTC. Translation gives CASSTRLAGGGETQYF.